Shown below are 7 T cell receptor beta chains from a single sample sequenced in a study of cytomegalovirus exposure and HLA in healthy donors. The PCR contained 60 Vbeta and 13 Jbeta primers. Data came from immunoSEQ multiplex PCR; TCRdb stores just in-frame clones and leaves some out. The sample holds over 110,000 clones, about four fifths seen once. The sample taken for sequencing was PBMCs. These receptors were collected from a male donor in good health and CMV-seronegative.

The chain uses TRBV27 and TRBJ2-1, with D possibly being TRBD2 (6 bases). Trimming took off 7 bases at V and 4 bases at J, with 14 bases between the two ends. Germline CDR1 MNHEY, CDR2 SMNVEV (reference sequence). The CDR3 spans 14 residues. CDR3 DNA: TGTGCCAGCACCCCCGGGGGAGTATACAATGAGCAGTTCTTC. This gives the protein CASTPGGVYNEQFF.

V usage is TRBV9 and J usage is TRBJ2-3; 9 bases align to TRBD2. Germline-derived CDR1 and CDR2 are SGDLS and YYNGEE. With V trimmed by 3 bases and J by 3 bases, 8 bases remained unmatched. CDR3 length: 16 residues. The CDR3 sequence is CASSGHLSGRTDTQYF. CDR3 nucleotides: TGTGCCAGCAGCGGGCATCTTAGCGGGAGAACAGATACGCAGTATTTT.

This chain connects TRBV4-3 to TRBJ1-6; D perhaps matches TRBD1 (6 bases). The V end lost 4 bases, the J end lost 5 bases, and 12 bases lay between the germline ends. The CDR3 is 15 amino acids. CDR1 LGHNA and CDR2 YSLEER come from the germline V gene. CDR3 sequence: CASSRTGSDNSPLHF. CDR3 in DNA: TGCGCCAGCAGCCGAACAGGGTCGGATAATTCACCCCTCCACTTT.

In its sample, this clone was seen a few times. The rearrangement links TRBV18 to TRBJ2-7; D ambiguous. This CDR3 region has 14 residues. With 0 bases removed from V and 2 bases from J, the gap between germline ends came to 8 bases. Germline V gene sequence: CDR1 KGHSH, CDR2 LQKENI. DNA for the CDR3: TGTGCCAGCTCACCACCGGTTAGCCCCTACGAGCAGTACTTC. The encoded protein is CASSPPVSPYEQYF.

This clone was seen a single time. V and J are TRBV6-5 and TRBJ2-6, with D unresolved. This CDR3 is 15 amino acids long. V gave up 2 bases and J gave up 2 bases, with 7 bases separating them. Germline CDR1 reads MNHEY; CDR2 reads SVGAGI. CDR3 coding DNA: TGTGCCAGCAGTTACGGGCAAGCTGGGGCCAACGTCCTGACTTTC. Translated: CASSYGQAGANVLTF.

This clone was detected once. This chain uses TRBV28 with TRBJ2-7; D not resolved. Trimming shortened V by 11 bases and J by 9 bases, and 20 bases separated the two germline ends. Looked up from germline, CDR1 is MDHEN and CDR2 is SYDVKM. The CDR3 is made up of 12 amino acids. The CDR3 spells CAARSHGHVQYF. DNA of the CDR3: TGTGCCGCACGAAGCCATGGGCATGTGCAGTACTTC.

The genes are TRBV7-2 and TRBJ2-7, with TRBD2 identical over 8 bases. The CDR3 covers 15 residues. CDR1 is SGHTA and CDR2 is FQGNSA in the germline V gene. The V gene end was trimmed by 3 bases and the J gene end by 3 bases; junction bases not matched to a gene: 7. The CDR3: CASSLSGGGVYEQYF. CDR3 nucleotides: TGTGCCAGCAGCTTGAGCGGGGGTGGGGTCTACGAGCAGTACTTC.